Below are 7 T cell receptor beta chains sequenced from a single sample in a study of shared clonotypes between healthy human individuals. Assay: immunoSEQ multiplex PCR; the TCRdb copy retains only in-frame clones and omits some. There are over 2 million clones in the sample; 85% to 95% occur only once, and 0.1% to 0.15% lies in the top ten. Specimen: naive CD4+ T cells sorted from blood. The subset: CD45RA+ positively selected. These receptors were collected from a man aged 18 to 29 in good health.

The rearrangement uses TRBV7-2 and TRBJ2-1; 14 bases line up with TRBD2. The junction had 8 bases not matched to a gene; V was cut back by 4 bases and J by 3 bases. This CDR3 is 18 amino acids long. Germline CDR1 reads SGHTA; CDR2 reads FQGNSA. CDR3 in amino acids: CASSSGLAGAHNYNEQFF. The CDR3 nucleotides are TGTGCCAGCAGCTCGGGACTAGCGGGAGCCCATAACTACAATGAGCAGTTCTTC.

The rearrangement links TRBV7-2 to TRBJ1-5; D is unclear. Germline V gene data show CDR1 as SGHTA and CDR2 as FQGNSA. V shed 0 bases and J shed 9 bases, with 9 bases lying between them. There are 13 residues in the CDR3. The CDR3, as DNA: TGTGCCAGCAGCTTAGCGAACGTAGGGCCCCAGCATTTT. It translates to CASSLANVGPQHF.

This chain connects TRBV27 to TRBJ1-2; 8 bases agree with TRBD1. The CDR3 is 14 residues long. With 4 bases clipped from V and 9 bases from J, the junction kept 10 bases outside the gene matches. From germline, CDR1 is MNHEY and CDR2 SMNVEV (reference sequence). The CDR3 bases are TGTGCCAGCAGTTCCGCAGGGGGCGCGTTAAGCTACACCTTC. This codes for CASSSAGGALSYTF.

The chain couples TRBV4-3 to TRBJ1-3; D is unclear. Germline loops: CDR1 LGHNA, CDR2 YSLEER. The CDR3 has 15 residues. The V and J ends lost 0 bases and 2 bases respectively, with 8 bases between them. The DNA for the CDR3 is TGCGCCAGCAGCCAAGATCTGGGCCCTGGAAACACCATATATTTT. Protein product: CASSQDLGPGNTIYF.

The gene calls are TRBV7-9 and TRBJ2-7; no definite D call. This CDR3 contains 14 residues. V was pared by 1 base and J by 3 bases, with 10 bases between. Per the germline V gene, CDR1 is SEHNR and CDR2 is FQNEAQ (reference sequence). The DNA of the CDR3 is TGTGCCAGCAGCTTAGTGTCAGAGCACTACGAGCAGTACTTC. This sequence encodes CASSLVSEHYEQYF.

Of note for this clone: Other DNA sequences of this sample code for an identical CDR3. The V and J genes are TRBV7-2 and TRBJ1-2; D ambiguous. This CDR3 comprises 13 residues. Deletions cut 1 base from V and 5 bases from J, with 8 bases between. Per germline, CDR1 SGHTA and CDR2 FQGNSA. CDR3 DNA: TGTGCCAGCAGCTTAGGGGGAAGTTATGGCTACACCTTC. It specifies CASSLGGSYGYTF.

The chain links TRBV6-5 to TRBJ1-1, with a tentative D call TRBD1 (6 bases). Per germline, CDR1 MNHEY and CDR2 SVGAGI. The CDR3 has 16 residues. V lost 0 bases to trimming and J lost 0 bases, with 11 bases between them. CDR3: CASSYSVRGMNTEAFF. The DNA for the CDR3 is TGTGCCAGCAGTTACTCTGTGAGGGGGATGAACACTGAAGCTTTCTTT.